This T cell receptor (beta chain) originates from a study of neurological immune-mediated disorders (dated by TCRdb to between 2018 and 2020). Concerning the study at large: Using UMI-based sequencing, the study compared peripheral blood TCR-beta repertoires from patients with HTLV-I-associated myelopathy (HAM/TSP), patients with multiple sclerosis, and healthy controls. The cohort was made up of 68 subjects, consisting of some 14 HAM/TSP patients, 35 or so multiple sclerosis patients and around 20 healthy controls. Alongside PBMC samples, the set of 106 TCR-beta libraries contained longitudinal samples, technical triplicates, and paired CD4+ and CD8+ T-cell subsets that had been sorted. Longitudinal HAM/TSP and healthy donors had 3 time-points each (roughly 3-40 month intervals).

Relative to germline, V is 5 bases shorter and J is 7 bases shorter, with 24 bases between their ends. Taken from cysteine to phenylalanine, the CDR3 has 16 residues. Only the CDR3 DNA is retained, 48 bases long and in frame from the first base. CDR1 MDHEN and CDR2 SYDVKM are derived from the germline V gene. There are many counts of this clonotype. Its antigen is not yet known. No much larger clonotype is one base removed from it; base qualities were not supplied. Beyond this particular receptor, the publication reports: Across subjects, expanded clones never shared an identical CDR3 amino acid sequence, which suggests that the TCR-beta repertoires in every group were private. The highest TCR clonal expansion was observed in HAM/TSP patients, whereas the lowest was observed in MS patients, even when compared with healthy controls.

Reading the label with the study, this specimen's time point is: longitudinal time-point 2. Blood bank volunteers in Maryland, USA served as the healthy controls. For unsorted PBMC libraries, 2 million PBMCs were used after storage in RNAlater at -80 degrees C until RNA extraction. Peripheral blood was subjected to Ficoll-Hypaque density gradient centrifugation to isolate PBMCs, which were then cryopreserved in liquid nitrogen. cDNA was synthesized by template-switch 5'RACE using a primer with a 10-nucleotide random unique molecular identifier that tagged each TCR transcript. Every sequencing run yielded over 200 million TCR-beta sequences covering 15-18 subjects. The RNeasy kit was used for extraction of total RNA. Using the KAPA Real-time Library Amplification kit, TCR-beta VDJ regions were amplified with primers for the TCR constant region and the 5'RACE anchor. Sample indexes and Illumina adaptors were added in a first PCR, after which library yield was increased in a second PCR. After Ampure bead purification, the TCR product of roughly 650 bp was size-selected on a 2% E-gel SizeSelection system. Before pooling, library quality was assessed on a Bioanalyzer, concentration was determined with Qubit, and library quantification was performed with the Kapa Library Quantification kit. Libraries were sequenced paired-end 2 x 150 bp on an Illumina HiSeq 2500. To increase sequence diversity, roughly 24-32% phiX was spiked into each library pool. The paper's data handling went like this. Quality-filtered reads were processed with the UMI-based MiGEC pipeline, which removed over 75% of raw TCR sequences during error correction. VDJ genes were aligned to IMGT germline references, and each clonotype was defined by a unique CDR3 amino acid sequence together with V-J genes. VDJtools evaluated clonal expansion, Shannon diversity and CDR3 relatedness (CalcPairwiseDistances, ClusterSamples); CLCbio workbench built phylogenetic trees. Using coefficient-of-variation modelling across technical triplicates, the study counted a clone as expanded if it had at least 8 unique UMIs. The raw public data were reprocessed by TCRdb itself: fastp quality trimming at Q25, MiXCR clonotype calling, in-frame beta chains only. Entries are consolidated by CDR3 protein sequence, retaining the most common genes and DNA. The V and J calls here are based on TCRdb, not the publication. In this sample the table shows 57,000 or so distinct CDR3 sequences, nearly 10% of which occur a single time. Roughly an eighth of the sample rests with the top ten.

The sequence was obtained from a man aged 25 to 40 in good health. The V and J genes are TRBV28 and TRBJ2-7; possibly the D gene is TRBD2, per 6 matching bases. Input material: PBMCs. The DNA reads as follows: TGTGCCAGCAGTCCGGGCGGGATTTTAAGAGCTGGGGAGCAGTACTTC. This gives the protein CASSPGGILRAGEQYF. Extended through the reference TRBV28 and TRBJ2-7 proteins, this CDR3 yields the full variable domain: DVKVTQSSRYLVKRTGEKVFLECVQDMDHENMFWYRQDPGLGLRLIYFSYDVKMKEKGDIPEGYSVSREKKERFSLILESASTNQTSMYLCASSPGGILRAGEQYFGPGTRLTVT.